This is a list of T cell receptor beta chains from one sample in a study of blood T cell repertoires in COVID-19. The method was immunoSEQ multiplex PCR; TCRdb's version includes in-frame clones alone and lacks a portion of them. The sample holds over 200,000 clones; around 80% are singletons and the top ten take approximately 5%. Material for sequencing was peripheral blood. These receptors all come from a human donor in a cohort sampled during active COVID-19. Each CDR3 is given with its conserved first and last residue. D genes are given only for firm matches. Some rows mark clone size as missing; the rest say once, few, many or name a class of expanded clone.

CDR3 protein: CAWTKTYEQYF
CDR3 DNA: TGTGCCTGGACTAAGACCTACGAGCAGTACTTC
CDR3 length: 11
V gene: TRBV30
clone size: -
D gene: -
J gene: TRBJ2-7

CDR3 protein: CAISERQGAEAFF
CDR3 DNA: TGTGCCATCAGTGAGAGGCAAGGGGCTGAAGCTTTCTTT
CDR3 length: 13
V gene: TRBV10-3
clone size: -
D gene: -
J gene: TRBJ1-1

CDR3 protein: CASRLDRAAGNTIYF
CDR3 DNA: TGTGCCAGCAGATTGGACAGGGCGGCTGGAAACACCATATATTTT
CDR3 length: 15
V gene: TRBV2
clone size: once
D gene: TRBD1
J gene: TRBJ1-3

CDR3 protein: CASSMGQGYGYTF
CDR3 DNA: TGTGCCAGTAGTATGGGGCAGGGTTATGGCTACACCTTC
CDR3 length: 13
V gene: TRBV19
clone size: -
D gene: -
J gene: TRBJ1-2

CDR3 protein: CASSSSGRGSYEQYF
CDR3 DNA: TGTGCCAGCAGCTCTAGCGGGAGGGGCTCCTACGAGCAGTACTTC
CDR3 length: 15
V gene: TRBV27
clone size: -
D gene: TRBD2
J gene: TRBJ2-7

CDR3 protein: CASSPIRNTEAFF
CDR3 DNA: TGTGCCAGCAGTCCTATAAGGAACACTGAAGCTTTCTTT
CDR3 length: 13
V gene: TRBV28
clone size: once
D gene: -
J gene: TRBJ1-1

CDR3 protein: CASSPSGGNTEAFF
CDR3 DNA: TGTGCCAGCAGTCCGTCCGGGGGGAACACTGAAGCTTTCTTT
CDR3 length: 14
V gene: TRBV6-5
clone size: -
D gene: -
J gene: TRBJ1-1

CDR3 protein: CAGGTERGYTF
CDR3 DNA: TGTGCCGGGGGGACAGAGCGAGGCTACACCTTC
CDR3 length: 11
V gene: TRBV2
clone size: -
D gene: TRBD1
J gene: TRBJ1-2

CDR3 protein: CASHGQLVETQYF
CDR3 DNA: TGTGCCAGCCACGGCCAGCTAGTTGAGACCCAGTACTTC
CDR3 length: 13
V gene: TRBV7-9
clone size: -
D gene: -
J gene: TRBJ2-5

CDR3 protein: CASSLVAGGRGDTQYF
CDR3 DNA: TGTGCCAGCAGCTTGGTAGCGGGAGGCCGGGGAGATACGCAGTATTTT
CDR3 length: 16
V gene: TRBV5-4
clone size: -
D gene: TRBD2
J gene: TRBJ2-3

CDR3 protein: CASSLFGGVRSYEQYF
CDR3 DNA: TGTGCCAGCAGCTTATTCGGAGGGGTAAGGTCCTACGAGCAGTACTTC
CDR3 length: 16
V gene: TRBV11-1
clone size: -
D gene: -
J gene: TRBJ2-7

CDR3 protein: CASRWDRADTEAFF
CDR3 DNA: TGTGCCAGCAGATGGGACAGGGCGGACACTGAAGCTTTCTTT
CDR3 length: 14
V gene: TRBV5-5
clone size: -
D gene: TRBD1
J gene: TRBJ1-1

CDR3 protein: CASSVGAGQQAFF
CDR3 DNA: TGTGCCAGCAGCGTAGGGGCGGGACAGCAAGCTTTCTTT
CDR3 length: 13
V gene: TRBV9
clone size: -
D gene: TRBD1
J gene: TRBJ1-1

CDR3 protein: CASSLGLGHTEAFF
CDR3 DNA: TGTGCCAGTAGTTTGGGACTCGGCCACACTGAAGCTTTCTTT
CDR3 length: 14
V gene: TRBV19
clone size: few
D gene: -
J gene: TRBJ1-1

CDR3 protein: CASGQGQGIVDEQFF
CDR3 DNA: TGTGCTAGTGGTCAGGGACAGGGGATTGTTGATGAGCAGTTCTTC
CDR3 length: 15
V gene: TRBV12-5
clone size: -
D gene: TRBD1
J gene: TRBJ2-1

CDR3 protein: CASSQDRGRREQYF
CDR3 DNA: TGTGCCAGCAGCCAGGACAGGGGGCGCAGGGAGCAGTACTTC
CDR3 length: 14
V gene: TRBV27
clone size: -
D gene: TRBD1
J gene: TRBJ2-7

CDR3 protein: CASSVSDSSGNTIYF
CDR3 DNA: TGTGCCAGCAGCGTCTCCGACAGCTCTGGAAACACCATATATTTT
CDR3 length: 15
V gene: TRBV9
clone size: -
D gene: -
J gene: TRBJ1-3

CDR3 protein: CASSLSRRGLTEAFF
CDR3 DNA: TGTGCCAGCAGCCTCTCGAGAAGGGGGCTCACTGAAGCTTTCTTT
CDR3 length: 15
V gene: TRBV6-5
clone size: -
D gene: TRBD1
J gene: TRBJ1-1

CDR3 protein: CASSLGSSYNEQFF
CDR3 DNA: TGTGCCAGCAGCTTGGGGAGCTCCTACAATGAGCAGTTCTTC
CDR3 length: 14
V gene: TRBV11-3
clone size: -
D gene: -
J gene: TRBJ2-1

CDR3 protein: CASSVNAGSSYEQYF
CDR3 DNA: TGTGCCAGCAGCGTAAATGCAGGCTCCTCCTACGAGCAGTACTTC
CDR3 length: 15
V gene: TRBV9
clone size: -
D gene: -
J gene: TRBJ2-7

CDR3 protein: CASSLVRSGTQYF
CDR3 DNA: TGTGCCAGCAGCTTAGTCCGTAGCGGGACCCAGTACTTC
CDR3 length: 13
V gene: TRBV11-1
clone size: few
D gene: -
J gene: TRBJ2-5

CDR3 protein: CASSSFDRSHSNQPQHF
CDR3 DNA: TGTGCCAGCAGCTCCTTCGACAGGTCCCATAGCAATCAGCCCCAGCATTTT
CDR3 length: 17
V gene: TRBV11-3
clone size: -
D gene: -
J gene: TRBJ1-5

CDR3 protein: CASSTNRDRVQPQHF
CDR3 DNA: TGTGCCAGCAGCACGAACCGGGACAGGGTTCAGCCCCAGCATTTT
CDR3 length: 15
V gene: TRBV7-6
clone size: -
D gene: TRBD1
J gene: TRBJ1-5

CDR3 protein: CASSQSDRNNEQYF
CDR3 DNA: TGTGCCAGCAGCCAGTCGGACAGGAACAACGAGCAGTACTTC
CDR3 length: 14
V gene: TRBV3-1/TRBV3-2
clone size: -
D gene: TRBD1
J gene: TRBJ2-7

CDR3 protein: CASSFHKGATEAFF
CDR3 DNA: TGTGCCAGCAGTTTTCATAAGGGGGCAACTGAAGCTTTCTTT
CDR3 length: 14
V gene: TRBV27
clone size: -
D gene: TRBD1
J gene: TRBJ1-1

CDR3 protein: CASSFTGGTEYTDTQYF
CDR3 DNA: TGTGCCAGCAGTTTCACCGGCGGGACCGAATACACAGATACGCAGTATTTT
CDR3 length: 17
V gene: TRBV6-2/TRBV6-3
clone size: -
D gene: -
J gene: TRBJ2-3

CDR3 protein: CASSLVRDSYGYTF
CDR3 DNA: TGTGCCAGCAGCTTAGTAAGGGACAGCTATGGCTACACCTTC
CDR3 length: 14
V gene: TRBV7-2
clone size: -
D gene: TRBD1
J gene: TRBJ1-2

CDR3 protein: CASSIGLAGPYEQYF
CDR3 DNA: TGTGCCAGTAGTATAGGGCTAGCGGGGCCCTACGAGCAGTACTTC
CDR3 length: 15
V gene: TRBV19
clone size: -
D gene: TRBD2
J gene: TRBJ2-7

CDR3 protein: CASSLVASGEQFF
CDR3 DNA: TGTGCCAGCAGTTTAGTAGCTAGCGGTGAGCAGTTCTTC
CDR3 length: 13
V gene: TRBV27
clone size: -
D gene: TRBD2
J gene: TRBJ2-1

CDR3 protein: CASSDGTSSYQFF
CDR3 DNA: TGTGCCAGCAGTGATGGGACTAGCTCCTATCAGTTCTTC
CDR3 length: 13
V gene: TRBV6-2/TRBV6-3
clone size: -
D gene: TRBD2
J gene: TRBJ2-1

CDR3 protein: CASSLEGGNTEAFF
CDR3 DNA: TGTGCCAGCAGCTTGGAGGGAGGAAACACTGAAGCTTTCTTT
CDR3 length: 14
V gene: TRBV5-4
clone size: -
D gene: -
J gene: TRBJ1-1

CDR3 protein: CASSSDFRRGTDTQYF
CDR3 DNA: TGCGCCAGCAGCTCGGACTTTAGAAGGGGGACAGATACGCAGTATTTT
CDR3 length: 16
V gene: TRBV5-1
clone size: -
D gene: -
J gene: TRBJ2-3

CDR3 protein: CASSTGLAVTTDTQYF
CDR3 DNA: TGTGCCAGCAGTACCGGACTAGCGGTTACCACAGATACGCAGTATTTT
CDR3 length: 16
V gene: TRBV28
clone size: -
D gene: TRBD2
J gene: TRBJ2-3

CDR3 protein: CASSGGTSGRSSTDTQYF
CDR3 DNA: TGTGCCAGCAGTGGAGGGACTAGCGGGAGGTCTAGCACAGATACGCAGTATTTT
CDR3 length: 18
V gene: TRBV2
clone size: -
D gene: TRBD2
J gene: TRBJ2-3

CDR3 protein: CASSPGGLAAAYNEQFF
CDR3 DNA: TGTGCCAGCAGCCCAGGCGGACTAGCGGCCGCCTACAATGAGCAGTTCTTC
CDR3 length: 17
V gene: TRBV4-2
clone size: -
D gene: TRBD2
J gene: TRBJ2-1

CDR3 protein: CASSHRTGLAGGHTQYF
CDR3 DNA: TGCGCCAGCAGCCATCGAACAGGGCTAGCGGGAGGGCATACGCAGTATTTT
CDR3 length: 17
V gene: TRBV4-3
clone size: -
D gene: TRBD2
J gene: TRBJ2-3

CDR3 protein: CAIGRVLETQYF
CDR3 DNA: TGTGCCATCGGCAGGGTTTTGGAGACCCAGTACTTC
CDR3 length: 12
V gene: TRBV10-3
clone size: -
D gene: -
J gene: TRBJ2-5

CDR3 protein: CASSILGGTPKANYGYTF
CDR3 DNA: TGTGCCAGTAGTATTCTCGGGGGAACCCCCAAAGCTAACTATGGCTACACCTTC
CDR3 length: 18
V gene: TRBV19
clone size: -
D gene: -
J gene: TRBJ1-2

CDR3 protein: CASSSGTVSHYSNQPQHF
CDR3 DNA: TGTGCCAGCAGTTCGGGGACAGTTTCACACTATAGCAATCAGCCCCAGCATTTT
CDR3 length: 18
V gene: TRBV28
clone size: -
D gene: TRBD1
J gene: TRBJ1-5

CDR3 protein: CASSYSNQGNQPQHF
CDR3 DNA: TGTGCCAGCAGTTACTCGAATCAGGGCAATCAGCCCCAGCATTTT
CDR3 length: 15
V gene: TRBV6-2/TRBV6-3
clone size: -
D gene: -
J gene: TRBJ1-5

CDR3 protein: CASSKGVWIYEQYF
CDR3 DNA: TGTGCCAGCAGTAAGGGGGTCTGGATCTACGAGCAGTACTTC
CDR3 length: 14
V gene: TRBV25-1
clone size: -
D gene: -
J gene: TRBJ2-7

CDR3 protein: CASSAYPDRDGYTF
CDR3 DNA: TGTGCCAGCAGTGCGTACCCAGACAGGGATGGCTACACCTTC
CDR3 length: 14
V gene: TRBV2
clone size: -
D gene: TRBD1
J gene: TRBJ1-2

CDR3 protein: CASSQGQGMNTEAFF
CDR3 DNA: TGTGCCAGCAGCCAAGGACAGGGTATGAACACTGAAGCTTTCTTT
CDR3 length: 15
V gene: TRBV3-1/TRBV3-2
clone size: -
D gene: TRBD1
J gene: TRBJ1-1

CDR3 protein: CASSLVVGLAGGDVF
CDR3 DNA: TGTGCCAGCAGCTTAGTAGTCGGACTAGCGGGGGGCGACGTCTTC
CDR3 length: 15
V gene: TRBV11-2
clone size: -
D gene: TRBD2
J gene: TRBJ2-7

CDR3 protein: CASSLNLAGRAETQYF
CDR3 DNA: TGTGCCAGCAGCTTAAATCTAGCGGGAAGGGCAGAGACCCAGTACTTC
CDR3 length: 16
V gene: TRBV11-2
clone size: -
D gene: TRBD2
J gene: TRBJ2-5

CDR3 protein: CASSQGTSSYNEQFF
CDR3 DNA: TGTGCCAGCAGCCAAGGTACTAGCTCCTACAATGAGCAGTTCTTC
CDR3 length: 15
V gene: TRBV4-2
clone size: -
D gene: -
J gene: TRBJ2-1

CDR3 protein: CASSLDTGTGGREKLFF
CDR3 DNA: TGTGCCAGCAGCTTAGATACTGGGACAGGGGGCCGTGAAAAACTGTTTTTT
CDR3 length: 17
V gene: TRBV11-2
clone size: -
D gene: TRBD1
J gene: TRBJ1-4

CDR3 protein: CATSDPAGGSNYGYTF
CDR3 DNA: TGTGCCACCAGTGATCCCGCAGGGGGTTCTAACTATGGCTACACCTTC
CDR3 length: 16
V gene: TRBV24-1
clone size: -
D gene: TRBD1
J gene: TRBJ1-2

CDR3 protein: CASSLPSGGYEQYF
CDR3 DNA: TGTGCCAGCAGCTTGCCCTCAGGGGGCTACGAGCAGTACTTC
CDR3 length: 14
V gene: TRBV7-9
clone size: few
D gene: TRBD1
J gene: TRBJ2-7

CDR3 protein: CASSDRAGAEAFF
CDR3 DNA: TGTGCCAGCAGTGATAGGGCAGGGGCTGAAGCTTTCTTT
CDR3 length: 13
V gene: TRBV6-4
clone size: -
D gene: -
J gene: TRBJ1-1

CDR3 protein: CASSLGQGHTF
CDR3 DNA: TGTGCCAGCAGCCTAGGACAGGGGCACACCTTC
CDR3 length: 11
V gene: TRBV3-1/TRBV3-2
clone size: -
D gene: TRBD1
J gene: TRBJ1-2

CDR3 protein: CSVEQASAHF
CDR3 DNA: TGCAGCGTTGAACAGGCCTCAGCCCACTTC
CDR3 length: 10
V gene: TRBV29-1
clone size: -
D gene: -
J gene: TRBJ1-2

CDR3 protein: CATSGLAGAREQFF
CDR3 DNA: TGTGCCACCTCGGGACTAGCGGGAGCTCGGGAGCAGTTCTTC
CDR3 length: 14
V gene: TRBV24-1
clone size: -
D gene: TRBD2
J gene: TRBJ2-1

CDR3 protein: CASSLVGPGVGLEQYF
CDR3 DNA: TGTGCCAGCAGCTTAGTGGGCCCAGGGGTGGGTCTCGAGCAGTACTTC
CDR3 length: 16
V gene: TRBV7-2
clone size: -
D gene: -
J gene: TRBJ2-7

CDR3 protein: CASSQDRRLKQGQETQYF
CDR3 DNA: TGCGCCAGCAGCCAAGATCGGAGGCTAAAACAGGGACAAGAGACCCAGTACTTC
CDR3 length: 18
V gene: TRBV4-3
clone size: -
D gene: -
J gene: TRBJ2-5

CDR3 protein: CASSQGFGTGGASEQFF
CDR3 DNA: TGTGCCAGCAGCCAAGGGTTCGGGACAGGGGGCGCGAGTGAGCAGTTCTTC
CDR3 length: 17
V gene: TRBV3-1/TRBV3-2
clone size: few
D gene: TRBD1
J gene: TRBJ2-1

CDR3 protein: CASSLSILETQYF
CDR3 DNA: TGTGCCAGCAGCCTATCCATCCTAGAGACCCAGTACTTC
CDR3 length: 13
V gene: TRBV6-5
clone size: -
D gene: -
J gene: TRBJ2-5